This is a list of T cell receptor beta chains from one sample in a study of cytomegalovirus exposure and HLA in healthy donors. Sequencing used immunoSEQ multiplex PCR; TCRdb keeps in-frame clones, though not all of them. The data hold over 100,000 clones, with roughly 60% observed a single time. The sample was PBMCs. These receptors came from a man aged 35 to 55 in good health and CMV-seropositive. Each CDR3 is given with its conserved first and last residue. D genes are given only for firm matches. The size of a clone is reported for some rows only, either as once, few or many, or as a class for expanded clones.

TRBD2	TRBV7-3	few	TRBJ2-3	CASSSQSGRGADTQYF	TGTGCCAGCAGCTCCCAAAGCGGGAGAGGCGCAGATACGCAGTATTTT
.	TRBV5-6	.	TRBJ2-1	CASSPSPLVSYNEQFF	TGTGCCAGCAGCCCGTCCCCACTAGTCTCCTACAATGAGCAGTTCTTC
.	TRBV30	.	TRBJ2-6	CAWNEGAGANVLTF	TGTGCCTGGAACGAGGGAGCTGGGGCCAACGTCCTGACTTTC
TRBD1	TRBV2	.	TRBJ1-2	CASSGQGAMYGYTF	TGTGCCAGCAGTGGACAGGGGGCTATGTATGGCTACACCTTC
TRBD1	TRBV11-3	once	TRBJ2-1	CASSLGPGQGTNEQFF	TGTGCCAGCAGCTTAGGACCGGGACAGGGTACGAATGAGCAGTTCTTC
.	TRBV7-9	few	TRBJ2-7	CASSLAPSPSYEQYF	TGTGCCAGCAGCTTAGCGCCCTCACCCTCCTACGAGCAGTACTTC
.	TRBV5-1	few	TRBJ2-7	CASSLGQVTYEQYF	TGCGCCAGCAGCTTGGGACAGGTTACCTACGAGCAGTACTTC
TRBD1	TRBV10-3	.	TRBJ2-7	CAISRSTGTGNHRGPYEQYF	TGTGCCATCAGTCGTTCCACCGGGACAGGGAACCACAGAGGGCCCTACGAGCAGTACTTC
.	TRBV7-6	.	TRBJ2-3	CASSPQLEADSTDTQYF	TGTGCCAGCAGCCCCCAGTTGGAGGCGGATAGCACAGATACGCAGTATTTT
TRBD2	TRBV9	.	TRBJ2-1	CASSVGLAGLSSYNEQFF	TGTGCCAGCAGCGTGGGGCTAGCGGGGCTAAGCTCCTACAATGAGCAGTTCTTC
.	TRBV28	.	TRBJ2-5	CASSSHDRQETQYF	TGTGCCAGCAGTTCTCACGACAGACAAGAGACCCAGTACTTC
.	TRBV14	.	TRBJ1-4	CASSAGEEVNEKLFF	TGTGCCAGCAGCGCGGGGGAGGAGGTTAATGAAAAACTGTTTTTT
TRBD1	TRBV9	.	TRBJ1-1	CASSEETGVGTEAFF	TGTGCCAGCAGCGAGGAGACAGGGGTGGGCACTGAAGCTTTCTTT
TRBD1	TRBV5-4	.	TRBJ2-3	CASSPWTGRTDTQYF	TGTGCCAGCAGCCCGTGGACAGGGCGCACAGATACGCAGTATTTT
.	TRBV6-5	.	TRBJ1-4	CASSYGQAGEKLFF	TGTGCCAGCAGTTACGGGCAGGCGGGGGAAAAACTGTTTTTT
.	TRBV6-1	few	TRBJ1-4	CASSGWGAATNEKLFF	TGTGCCAGCAGTGGATGGGGAGCTGCAACTAATGAAAAACTGTTTTTT
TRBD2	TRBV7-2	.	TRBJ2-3	CASSPPGLASTDTQYF	TGTGCCAGCAGCCCCCCGGGACTAGCTTCCACAGATACGCAGTATTTT
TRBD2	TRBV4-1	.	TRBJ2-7	CASSQDTGTSSYEQYF	TGCGCCAGCAGCCAAGATACTGGGACTAGTTCCTACGAGCAGTACTTC
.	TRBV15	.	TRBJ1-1	CATSRVQTEAFF	TGTGCCACCAGCAGAGTACAGACTGAAGCTTTCTTT
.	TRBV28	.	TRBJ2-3	CASSSPTGLGDADTQYF	TGTGCCAGCAGTTCCCCTACAGGGTTAGGGGACGCAGATACGCAGTATTTT
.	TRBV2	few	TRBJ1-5	CASSDRGNQPQHF	TGTGCCAGCAGTGACAGGGGCAATCAGCCCCAGCATTTT
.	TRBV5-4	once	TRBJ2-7	CATRSWPSYEQYF	TGTGCCACCCGTAGCTGGCCCTCCTACGAGCAGTACTTC
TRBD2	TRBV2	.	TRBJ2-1	CASSDGGSYNEQFF	TGTGCCAGCAGTGACGGGGGGTCCTACAATGAGCAGTTCTTC
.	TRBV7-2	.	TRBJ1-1	CASSKKAAYTEAFF	TGTGCCAGCAGCAAAAAGGCGGCTTACACTGAAGCTTTCTTT
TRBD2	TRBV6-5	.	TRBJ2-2	CASSYTSGYTGELFF	TGTGCCAGCAGTTACACTAGCGGTTACACCGGGGAGCTGTTTTTT
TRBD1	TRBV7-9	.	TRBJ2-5	CASSSWTGRQETQYF	TGTGCCAGCAGCTCGTGGACAGGCCGCCAAGAGACCCAGTACTTC
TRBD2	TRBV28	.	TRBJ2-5	CASSFTSGSKRETQYF	TGTGCCAGCAGTTTTACTAGCGGGAGTAAAAGAGAGACCCAGTACTTC
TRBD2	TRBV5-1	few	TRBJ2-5	CASSPPRLAGAQETQYF	TGCGCCAGCAGCCCGCCCCGACTAGCGGGGGCCCAAGAGACCCAGTACTTC
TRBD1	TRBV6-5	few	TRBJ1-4	CASSRGADNEKLFF	TGTGCCAGCAGCAGGGGGGCAGATAATGAAAAACTGTTTTTT
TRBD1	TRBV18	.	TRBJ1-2	CASSPSTGNYGYTF	TGTGCCAGCTCACCCTCGACAGGGAACTATGGCTACACCTTC
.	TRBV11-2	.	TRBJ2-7	CASSLGGDPRSHF	TGTGCCAGCAGCTTAGGTGGAGATCCCCGGTCGCACTTC